This entry describes one TCR beta chain. Authors of the study amplified TCR beta CDR3 regions from RNA transcripts. A set of HTBI primers served as the primers for a first-round RT-PCR of the TCR CDR3. TCRdb reprocessed the multiplex PCR reads via MiXCR and lists one record per CDR3 protein. The sample records 500,000 or so distinct CDR3 sequences, roughly 17% being singletons. The sample originates from a study of T cells in Graves' hyperthyroidism and ophthalmopathy. Study summary: Once the initial diagnosis was made, peripheral blood was obtained before any treatment.

This CDR3 contains 13 residues. V lost 3 bases to trimming and J lost 4 bases, with 7 bases between them. Germline CDR1 reads LNHDA; CDR2 reads SQIVND (reference sequence). Clinical symptoms, serum thyroxine and TRAb, thyroid ultrasound and orbital computed tomography together formed the diagnostic basis. An approximately 10 ml volume of fresh peripheral blood provided the PBMCs. The sequence came from a woman aged 18 to 35 with Graves' ophthalmopathy. The sequencing sample was made of blood. The rearrangement uses TRBV19 and TRBJ1-5; D call uncertain. This CDR3 reads CASSMGGNQPQHF. The CDR3 DNA is TGTGCCAGTAGTATGGGAGGAAATCAGCCCCAGCATTTT. Drawing the rest from reference TRBV19 and TRBJ1-5, the complete variable domain is DGGITQSPKYLFRKEGQNVTLSCEQNLNHDAMYWYRQDPGQGLRLIYYSQIVNDFQKGDIAEGYSVSREKKESFPLTVTSAQKNPTAFYLCASSMGGNQPQHFGDGTRLSIL.